This T cell receptor beta chain was sequenced during a study of CD8+ T cells in alopecia areata. Study background: Treated patients received oral tofacitinib, 5 to 10 mg twice daily.

Concerning this clone itself: An end of the junction does not agree with germline; a read error may underlie this.

The CDR3 extends over 13 amino acids. The V gene's germline CDR1 is SQVTM and CDR2 ANQGSEA. cDNA prepared by RNA extraction and subsequent reverse transcription served as the template for sequencing. Sequenced by immunoSEQ multiplex PCR; TCRdb stores in-frame clones only, minus some. The sample has about 42,000 clones, 55% to 75% seen once. As to treatment: oral pan-JAK inhibitor, 5-10 mg twice daily. This clonotype was obtained from a human donor with alopecia areata. The chain joins TRBV29-1 to TRBJ2-1; 8 bases fit TRBD2. Sequencing used CD8+ T cells sorted from blood, obtained at week 4, from a patient treated with tofacitinib. CDR3 nucleotide sequence: TGCAGCGTTGAAGGGCTAGCGGGTCCCATAGGGCTCTTC. Protein product: CSVEGLAGPIGLF.